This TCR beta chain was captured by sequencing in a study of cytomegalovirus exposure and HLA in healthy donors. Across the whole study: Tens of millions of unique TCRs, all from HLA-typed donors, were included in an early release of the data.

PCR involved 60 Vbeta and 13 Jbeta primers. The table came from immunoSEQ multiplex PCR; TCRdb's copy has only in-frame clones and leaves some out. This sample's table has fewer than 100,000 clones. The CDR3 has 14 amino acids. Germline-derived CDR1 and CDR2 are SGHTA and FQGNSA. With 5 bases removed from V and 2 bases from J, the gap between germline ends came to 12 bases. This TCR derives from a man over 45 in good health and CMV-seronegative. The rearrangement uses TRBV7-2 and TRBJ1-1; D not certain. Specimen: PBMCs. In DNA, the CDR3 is TGTGCCAGCAGCCATCGGGATCTCAACACTGAAGCTTTCTTT. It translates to CASSHRDLNTEAFF.